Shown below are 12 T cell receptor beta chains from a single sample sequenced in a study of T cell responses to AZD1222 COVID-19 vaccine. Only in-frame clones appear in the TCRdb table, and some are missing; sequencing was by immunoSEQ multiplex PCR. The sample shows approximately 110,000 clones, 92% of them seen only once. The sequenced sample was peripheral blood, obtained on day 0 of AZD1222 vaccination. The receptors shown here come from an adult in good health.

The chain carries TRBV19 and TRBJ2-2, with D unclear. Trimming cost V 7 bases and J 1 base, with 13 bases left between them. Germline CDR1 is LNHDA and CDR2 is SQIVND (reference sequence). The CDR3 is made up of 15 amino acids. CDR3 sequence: CASKAGRLNTGELFF. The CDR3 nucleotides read TGTGCCAGTAAGGCTGGACGCCTGAACACCGGGGAGCTGTTTTTT.

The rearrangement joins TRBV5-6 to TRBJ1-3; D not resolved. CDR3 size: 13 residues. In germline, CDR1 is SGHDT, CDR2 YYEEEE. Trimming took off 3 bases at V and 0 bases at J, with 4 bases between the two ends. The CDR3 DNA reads TGTGCCAGCAGCTCCTACTCTGGAAACACCATATATTTT. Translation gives CASSSYSGNTIYF.

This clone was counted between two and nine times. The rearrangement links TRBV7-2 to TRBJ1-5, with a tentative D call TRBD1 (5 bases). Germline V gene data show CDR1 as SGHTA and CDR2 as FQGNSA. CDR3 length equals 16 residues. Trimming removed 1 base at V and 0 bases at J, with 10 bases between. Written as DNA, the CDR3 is TGTGCCAGCAGCTTAGGGGGGTTCCGTAGCAATCAGCCCCAGCATTTT. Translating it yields CASSLGGFRSNQPQHF.

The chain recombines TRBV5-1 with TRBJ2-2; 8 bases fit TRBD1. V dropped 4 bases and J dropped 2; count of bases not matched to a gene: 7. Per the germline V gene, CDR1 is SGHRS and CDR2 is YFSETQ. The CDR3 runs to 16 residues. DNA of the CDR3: TGCGCCAGCAGCGATCGACAGGGGACTAACACCGGGGAGCTGTTTTTT. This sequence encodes CASSDRQGTNTGELFF.

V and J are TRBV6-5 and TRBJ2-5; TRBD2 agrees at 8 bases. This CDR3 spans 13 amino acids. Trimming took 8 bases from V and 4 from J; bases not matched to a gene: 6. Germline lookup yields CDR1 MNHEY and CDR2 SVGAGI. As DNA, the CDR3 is TGTGCCAGCCAGGCCGGGGGGGGAGAGACCCAGTACTTC. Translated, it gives CASQAGGGETQYF.

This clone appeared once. For the CDR3, the DNA is TGCGCCAGCAGCCAAGGACCGAACACTGAAGCTTTCTTT. This codes for CASSQGPNTEAFF. The chain employs TRBV4-3 and TRBJ1-1; unclear D gene. Germline V gives CDR1 LGHNA, CDR2 YSLEER. V lost 1 base and J 1 base, leaving 4 bases between the germline ends. This CDR3 contains 13 residues.

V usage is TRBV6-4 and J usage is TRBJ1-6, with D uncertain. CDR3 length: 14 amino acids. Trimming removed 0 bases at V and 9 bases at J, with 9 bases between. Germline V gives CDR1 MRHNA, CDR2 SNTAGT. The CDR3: CASSDSATTSPLHF. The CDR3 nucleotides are TGTGCCAGCAGTGACTCGGCGACAACTTCACCCCTCCACTTT.

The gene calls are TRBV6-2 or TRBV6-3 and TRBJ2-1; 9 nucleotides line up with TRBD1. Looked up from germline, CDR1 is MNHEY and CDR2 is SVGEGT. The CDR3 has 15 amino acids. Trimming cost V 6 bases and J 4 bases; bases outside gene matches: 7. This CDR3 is CASSQQGAMYNEQFF. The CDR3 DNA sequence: TGTGCCAGCAGCCAACAGGGGGCGATGTACAATGAGCAGTTCTTC.

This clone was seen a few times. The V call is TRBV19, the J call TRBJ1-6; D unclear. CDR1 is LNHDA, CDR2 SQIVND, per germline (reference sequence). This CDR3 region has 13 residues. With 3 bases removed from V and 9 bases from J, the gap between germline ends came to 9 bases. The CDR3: CASSIGGSSPLHF. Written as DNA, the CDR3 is TGTGCCAGTAGTATTGGCGGGAGTTCACCCCTCCACTTT.

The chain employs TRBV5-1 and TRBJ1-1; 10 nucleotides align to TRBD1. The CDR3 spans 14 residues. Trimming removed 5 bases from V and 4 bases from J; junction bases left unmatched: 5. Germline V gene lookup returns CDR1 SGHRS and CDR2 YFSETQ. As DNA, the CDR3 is TGCGCCAGCAGGACAGGGGGCGATGTCACTGAAGCTTTCTTT. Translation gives CASRTGGDVTEAFF.

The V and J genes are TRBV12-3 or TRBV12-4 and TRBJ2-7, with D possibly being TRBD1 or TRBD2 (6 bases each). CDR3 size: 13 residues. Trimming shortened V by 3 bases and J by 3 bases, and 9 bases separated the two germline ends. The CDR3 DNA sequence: TGTGCCAGCAGTTTTGGGGGGCACTACGAGCAGTACTTC. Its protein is CASSFGGHYEQYF.

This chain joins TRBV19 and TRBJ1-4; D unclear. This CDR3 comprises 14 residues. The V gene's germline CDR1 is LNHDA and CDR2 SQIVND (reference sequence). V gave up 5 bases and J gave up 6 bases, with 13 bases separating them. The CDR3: CASSHTSTDEKLFF. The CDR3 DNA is TGTGCCAGTAGTCACACCTCGACGGATGAAAAACTGTTTTTT.